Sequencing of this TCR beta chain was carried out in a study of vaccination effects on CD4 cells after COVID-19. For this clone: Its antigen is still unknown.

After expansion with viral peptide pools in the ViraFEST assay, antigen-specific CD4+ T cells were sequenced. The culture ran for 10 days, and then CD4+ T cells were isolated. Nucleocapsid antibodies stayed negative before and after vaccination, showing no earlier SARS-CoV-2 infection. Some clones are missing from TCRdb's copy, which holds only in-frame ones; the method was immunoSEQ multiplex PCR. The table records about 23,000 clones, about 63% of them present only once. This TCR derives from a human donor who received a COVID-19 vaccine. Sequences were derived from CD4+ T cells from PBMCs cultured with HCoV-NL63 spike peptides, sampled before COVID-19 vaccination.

The CDR3 here is CASSPGDQPQHF. In nucleotides, the CDR3 is TGTGCCAGCTCACCAGGGGATCAGCCCCAGCATTTT. The chain recombines TRBV18 with TRBJ1-5; D is unclear. The CDR3 spans 12 residues. V lost 2 bases and J lost 5, with 4 bases in between. Germline assignment: CDR1 KGHSH and CDR2 LQKENI. Filled out from reference TRBV18 and TRBJ1-5, the complete variable domain reads NAGVMQNPRHLVRRRGQEARLRCSPMKGHSHVYWYRQLPEEGLKFMVYLQKENIIDESGMPKERFSAEFPKEGPSILRIQQVVRGDSAAYFCASSPGDQPQHFGDGTRLSIL.